Below, 4 T cell receptor beta chains from the same sample are listed, as sequenced in a study of beta chain features in type 1 diabetes. Every bit of the isolated RNA underwent reverse transcription, so sequencing read expressed TCRB transcripts. Generated by immunoSEQ multiplex PCR, the TCRdb table keeps only in-frame clones and is missing some. This sample has about 410,000 clones, with about 15% found just once. Input material: naive CD4+ T cells from blood. The receptors were sampled from a man aged 30 to 39 in good health.

This clone has just a few counts. The chain recombines TRBV19 with TRBJ2-3; TRBD2 aligns across 8 bases. This CDR3 contains 14 residues. Germline trimming cut 3 bases from V and 2 bases from J; bases unmatched to any gene: 1. Germline V gene lookup returns CDR1 LNHDA and CDR2 SQIVND (reference sequence). The CDR3 region has the DNA TGTGCCAGTAGTATTAGCGGGACCACAGATACGCAGTATTTT. This translates into CASSISGTTDTQYF.

This clone was observed a handful of times. This chain joins TRBV4-3 and TRBJ2-2, with D hard to call. V gave up 0 bases and J gave up 0 bases, with 17 bases separating them. Germline CDR1 LGHNA, CDR2 YSLEER. This CDR3 contains 19 residues. The CDR3 DNA sequence: TGCGCCAGCAGCCAAGATTTTCCCCCCTATAGGGCGAACACCGGGGAGCTGTTTTTT. Protein: CASSQDFPPYRANTGELFF.

This clone was seen a handful of times. This chain uses TRBV7-9 with TRBJ2-4; the D is unclear. The CDR3 totals 13 residues. With 2 bases removed from V and 8 bases from J, the gap between germline ends came to 10 bases. The germline V gene encodes CDR1 SEHNR and CDR2 FQNEAQ (reference sequence). The CDR3 region has the DNA TGTGCCAGCAGCTTATCTTATGAGGACATTCAGTACTTC. This codes for CASSLSYEDIQYF.

In this sample, this clone turned up a few times. The V gene is TRBV30, the J gene TRBJ1-2, with no clear D. Trimming took 4 bases from V and 4 from J, leaving 13 bases between them. Germline assignment: CDR1 GTSNPN and CDR2 SVGIG (reference sequence). CDR3 size: 13 residues. CDR3 sequence (DNA): TGTGCCTGGACTCCAGGAGGTACCTATGGCTACACCTTC. Translating it yields CAWTPGGTYGYTF.